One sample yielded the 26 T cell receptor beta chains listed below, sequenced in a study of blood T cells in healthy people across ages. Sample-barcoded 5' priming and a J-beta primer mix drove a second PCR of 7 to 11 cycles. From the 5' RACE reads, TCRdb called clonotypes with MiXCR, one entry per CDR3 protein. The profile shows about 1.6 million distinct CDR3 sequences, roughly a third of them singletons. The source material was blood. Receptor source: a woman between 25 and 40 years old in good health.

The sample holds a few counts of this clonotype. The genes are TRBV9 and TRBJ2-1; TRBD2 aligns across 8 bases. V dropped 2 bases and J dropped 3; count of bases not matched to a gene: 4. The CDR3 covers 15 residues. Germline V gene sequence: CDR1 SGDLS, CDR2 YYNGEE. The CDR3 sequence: CASSVEGLGYNEQFF. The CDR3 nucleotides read TGTGCCAGCAGCGTGGAGGGACTAGGCTACAATGAGCAGTTCTTC. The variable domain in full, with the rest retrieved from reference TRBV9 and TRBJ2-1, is DSGVTQTPKHLITATGQRVTLRCSPRSGDLSVYWYQQSLDQGLQFLIQYYNGEERAKGNILERFSAQQFPDLHSELNLSSLELGDSALYFCASSVEGLGYNEQFFGPGTRLTVL.

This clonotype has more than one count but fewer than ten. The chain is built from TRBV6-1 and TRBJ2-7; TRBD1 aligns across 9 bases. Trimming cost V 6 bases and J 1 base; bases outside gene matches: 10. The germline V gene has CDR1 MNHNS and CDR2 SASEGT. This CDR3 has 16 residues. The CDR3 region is CASSKTKGQGSYEQYF. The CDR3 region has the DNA TGTGCCAGCAGCAAAACTAAGGGACAGGGTTCCTACGAGCAGTACTTC.

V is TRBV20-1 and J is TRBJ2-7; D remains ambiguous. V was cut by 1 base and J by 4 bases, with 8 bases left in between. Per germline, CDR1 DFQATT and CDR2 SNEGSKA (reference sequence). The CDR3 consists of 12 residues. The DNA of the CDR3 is TGCAGTGCTAGAGGATCGGTTTACGAGCAGTACTTC. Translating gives CSARGSVYEQYF.

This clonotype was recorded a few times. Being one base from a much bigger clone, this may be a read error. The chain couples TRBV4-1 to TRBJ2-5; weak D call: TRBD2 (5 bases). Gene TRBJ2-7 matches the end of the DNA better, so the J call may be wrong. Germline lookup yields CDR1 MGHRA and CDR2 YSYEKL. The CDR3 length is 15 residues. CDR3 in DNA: TGCGCCAGCAGCCAAGCCGTGGAGGTCTACTACGAGCAGTACTTC. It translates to CASSQAVEVYYEQYF.

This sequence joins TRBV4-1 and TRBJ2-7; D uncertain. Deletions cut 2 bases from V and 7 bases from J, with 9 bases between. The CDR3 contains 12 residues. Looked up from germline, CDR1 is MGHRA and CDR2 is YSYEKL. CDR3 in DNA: TGCGCCAGCAGCCAACCCAACGGGGAGCAGTACTTC. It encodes CASSQPNGEQYF.

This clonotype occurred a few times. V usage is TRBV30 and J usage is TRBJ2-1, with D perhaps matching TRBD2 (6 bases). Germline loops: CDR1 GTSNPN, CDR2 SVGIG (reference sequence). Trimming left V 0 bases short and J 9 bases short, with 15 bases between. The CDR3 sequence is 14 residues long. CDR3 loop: CAWSVNGGSGEQFF. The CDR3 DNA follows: TGTGCCTGGAGTGTCAACGGGGGTTCGGGTGAGCAGTTCTTC.

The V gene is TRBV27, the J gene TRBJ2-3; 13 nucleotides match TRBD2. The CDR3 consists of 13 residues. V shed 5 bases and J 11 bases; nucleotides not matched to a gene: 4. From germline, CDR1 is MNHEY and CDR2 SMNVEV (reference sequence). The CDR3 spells CASSELAGGRQYF. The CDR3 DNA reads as TGTGCCAGCAGTGAACTAGCGGGGGGGCGGCAGTATTTT.

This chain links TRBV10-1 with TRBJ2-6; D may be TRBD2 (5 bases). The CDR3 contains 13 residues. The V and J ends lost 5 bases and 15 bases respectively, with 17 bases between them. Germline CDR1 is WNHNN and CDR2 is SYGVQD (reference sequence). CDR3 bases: TGCGCCAGCAGTCCTCGGGTCCTTGGAGGCCTGACTTTC. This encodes CASSPRVLGGLTF.

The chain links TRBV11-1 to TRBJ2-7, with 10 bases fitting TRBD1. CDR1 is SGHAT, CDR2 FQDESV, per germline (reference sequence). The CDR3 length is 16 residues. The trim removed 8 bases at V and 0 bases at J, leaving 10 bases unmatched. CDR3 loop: CASALSGTGVSYEQYF. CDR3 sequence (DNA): TGTGCCAGCGCACTAAGCGGGACAGGGGTCTCCTACGAGCAGTACTTC.

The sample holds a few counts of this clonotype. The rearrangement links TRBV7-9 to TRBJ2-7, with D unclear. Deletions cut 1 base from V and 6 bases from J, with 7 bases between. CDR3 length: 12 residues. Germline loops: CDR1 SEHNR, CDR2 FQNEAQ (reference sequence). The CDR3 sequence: CASSLEETEQYF. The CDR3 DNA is TGTGCCAGCAGCTTAGAAGAAACCGAGCAGTACTTC.

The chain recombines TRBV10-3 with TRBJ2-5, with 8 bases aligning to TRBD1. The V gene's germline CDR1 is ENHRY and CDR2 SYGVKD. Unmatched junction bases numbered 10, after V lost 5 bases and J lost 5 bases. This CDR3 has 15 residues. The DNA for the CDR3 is TGTGCCATCAGTTACCATCAGGGGGCTGGTGAGACCCAGTACTTC. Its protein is CAISYHQGAGETQYF.

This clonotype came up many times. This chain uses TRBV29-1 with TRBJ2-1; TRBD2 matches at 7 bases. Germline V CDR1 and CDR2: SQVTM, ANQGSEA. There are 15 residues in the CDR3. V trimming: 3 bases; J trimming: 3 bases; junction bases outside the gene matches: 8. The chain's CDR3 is CSVEASGALYNEQFF. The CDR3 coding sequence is TGCAGCGTTGAGGCTAGCGGAGCCCTCTACAATGAGCAGTTCTTC.

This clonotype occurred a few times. This chain's CDR3 is CASSLEAGVNEQETQYF. The CDR3 DNA follows: TGTGCCAGCAGCTTAGAAGCGGGGGTGAACGAACAAGAGACCCAGTACTTC. The chain is built from TRBV7-6 and TRBJ2-5; 8 positions match TRBD2. The CDR3 runs to 17 residues. Germline V gene sequence: CDR1 SGHVS, CDR2 FNYEAQ. Losses at the gene ends were 1 base for V and 2 bases for J; bases not matched to a gene: 9.

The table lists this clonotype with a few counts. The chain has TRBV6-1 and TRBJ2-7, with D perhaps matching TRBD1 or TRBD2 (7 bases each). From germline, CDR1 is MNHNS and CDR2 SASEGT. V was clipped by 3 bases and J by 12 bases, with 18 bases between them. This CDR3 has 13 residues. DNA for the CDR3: TGTGCCAGCAGTGATGGGACAGACCCTAGCGGGTACTTC. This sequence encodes CASSDGTDPSGYF.

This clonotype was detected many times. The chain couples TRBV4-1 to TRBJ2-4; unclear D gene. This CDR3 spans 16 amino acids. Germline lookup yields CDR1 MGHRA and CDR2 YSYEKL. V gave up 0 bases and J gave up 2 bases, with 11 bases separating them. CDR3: CASSQEDQPSKNIQYF. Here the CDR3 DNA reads TGCGCCAGCAGCCAAGAAGACCAACCCTCCAAAAACATTCAGTACTTC.

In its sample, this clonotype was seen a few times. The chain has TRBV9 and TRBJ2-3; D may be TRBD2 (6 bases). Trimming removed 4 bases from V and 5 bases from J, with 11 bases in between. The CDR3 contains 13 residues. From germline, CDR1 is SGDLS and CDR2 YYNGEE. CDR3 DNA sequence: TGTGCCAGCAGCCCCCAGGAGGGAGATACGCAGTATTTT. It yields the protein CASSPQEGDTQYF.

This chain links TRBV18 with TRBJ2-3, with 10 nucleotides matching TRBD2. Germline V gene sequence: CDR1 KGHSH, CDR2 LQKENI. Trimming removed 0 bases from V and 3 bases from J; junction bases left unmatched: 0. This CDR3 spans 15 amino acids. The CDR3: CASSPPSGRTDTQYF. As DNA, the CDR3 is TGTGCCAGCTCACCACCTAGCGGGAGGACAGATACGCAGTATTTT.

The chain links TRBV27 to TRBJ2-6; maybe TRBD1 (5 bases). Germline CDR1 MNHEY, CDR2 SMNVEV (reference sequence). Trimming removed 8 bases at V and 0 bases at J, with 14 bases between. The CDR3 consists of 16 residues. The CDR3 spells CASGLQALSGANVLTF. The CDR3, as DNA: TGTGCCAGCGGATTACAGGCCCTCTCTGGGGCCAACGTCCTGACTTTC.

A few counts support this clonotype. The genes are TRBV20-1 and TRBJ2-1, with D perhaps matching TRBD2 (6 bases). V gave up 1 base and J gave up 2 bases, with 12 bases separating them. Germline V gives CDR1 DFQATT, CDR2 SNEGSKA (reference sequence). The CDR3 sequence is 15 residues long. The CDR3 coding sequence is TGCAGTGCTAGAGGGTCCGGGGGTACCTACAATGAGCAGTTCTTC. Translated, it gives CSARGSGGTYNEQFF.

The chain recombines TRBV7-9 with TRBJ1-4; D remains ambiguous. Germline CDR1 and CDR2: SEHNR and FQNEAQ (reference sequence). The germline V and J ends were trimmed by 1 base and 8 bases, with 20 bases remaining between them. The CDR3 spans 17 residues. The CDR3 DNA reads TGTGCCAGCAGCTTAGGGGCCCCCGCCGGGGTAATCGAAAAACTGTTTTTT. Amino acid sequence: CASSLGAPAGVIEKLFF.

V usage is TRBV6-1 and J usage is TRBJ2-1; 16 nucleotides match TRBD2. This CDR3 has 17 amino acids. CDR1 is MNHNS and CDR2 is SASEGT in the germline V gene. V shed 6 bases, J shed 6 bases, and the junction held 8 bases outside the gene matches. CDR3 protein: CASRGLAGGPGFNEQFF. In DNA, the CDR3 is TGTGCCAGCAGGGGACTAGCGGGGGGGCCTGGATTCAATGAGCAGTTCTTC.

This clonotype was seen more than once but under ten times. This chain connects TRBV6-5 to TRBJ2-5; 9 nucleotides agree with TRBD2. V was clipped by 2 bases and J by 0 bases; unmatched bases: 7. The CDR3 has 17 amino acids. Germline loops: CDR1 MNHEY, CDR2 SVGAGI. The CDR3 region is CASSYERGATYQETQYF. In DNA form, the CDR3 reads TGTGCCAGCAGTTACGAGCGGGGGGCGACGTACCAAGAGACCCAGTACTTC.

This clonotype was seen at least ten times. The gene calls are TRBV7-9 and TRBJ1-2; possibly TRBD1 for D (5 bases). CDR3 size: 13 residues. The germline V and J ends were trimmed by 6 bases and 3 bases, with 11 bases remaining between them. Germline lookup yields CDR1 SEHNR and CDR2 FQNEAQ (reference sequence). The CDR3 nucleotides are TGTGCCAGCAGGACCAGCAGGGACTATGGCTACACCTTC. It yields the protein CASRTSRDYGYTF. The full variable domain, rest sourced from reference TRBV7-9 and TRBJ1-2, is DTGVSQNPRHKITKRGQNVTFRCDPISEHNRLYWYRQTLGQGPEFLTYFQNEAQLEKSRLLSDRFSAERPKGSFSTLEIQRTEQGDSAMYLCASRTSRDYGYTFGSGTRLTVV.

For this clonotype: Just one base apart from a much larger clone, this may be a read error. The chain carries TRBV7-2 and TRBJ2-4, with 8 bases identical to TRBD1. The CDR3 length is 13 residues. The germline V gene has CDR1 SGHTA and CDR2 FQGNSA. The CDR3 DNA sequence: TGTGCCAACAGCTGGAAGACAGGGGACATTCAGTACTTC. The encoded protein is CANSWKTGDIQYF. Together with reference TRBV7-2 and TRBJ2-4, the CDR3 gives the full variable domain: GAGVSQSPSNKVTEKGKDVELRCDPISGHTALYWYRQSLGQGLEFLIYFQGNSAPDKSGLPSDRFSAERTGGSVSTLTIQRTQQEDSAVYLCANSWKTGDIQYFGAGTRLSVL.

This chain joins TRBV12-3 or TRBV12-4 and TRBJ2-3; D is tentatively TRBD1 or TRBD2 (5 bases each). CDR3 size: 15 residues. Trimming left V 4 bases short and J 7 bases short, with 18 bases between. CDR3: CASSSSGTQRNTQYF. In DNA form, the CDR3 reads TGTGCCAGCAGTTCATCCGGGACCCAGCGGAATACGCAGTATTTT.

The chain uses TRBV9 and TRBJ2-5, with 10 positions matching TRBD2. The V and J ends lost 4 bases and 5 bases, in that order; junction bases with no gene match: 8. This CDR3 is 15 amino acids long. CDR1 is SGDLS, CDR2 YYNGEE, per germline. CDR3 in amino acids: CASSYGLAGAETQYF. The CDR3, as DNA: TGTGCCAGCAGCTACGGGCTAGCGGGAGCGGAGACCCAGTACTTC.